This TCR beta chain was identified in a study of T-cell reconstitution after alpha-beta-depleted transplantation in children. Preparation of the TCRbeta library was carried out with unique molecular identifiers. Using its own MiXCR run on the PCR reads, TCRdb lists one record per CDR3 protein. The data contain about 580,000 distinct CDR3 sequences, around 23% of them singletons. This clonotype showed up just a few times. CDR3 size: 16 residues. The germline V gene encodes CDR1 LNHDA and CDR2 SQIVND (reference sequence). V lost 4 bases and J lost 3; bases outside the gene matches: 6. The sample in question was PBMCs, mostly from graft donor cells, obtained 360 days after TCRalphabeta/CD19-depleted stem cell transplant. This chain connects TRBV19 to TRBJ2-4, with TRBD2 identical over 10 bases. This sequence originates from a boy under two years old who had a stem cell transplant for acute myeloid leukemia, so the T cells may come from the graft donor. CDR3 residues: CASSTGTSVGKNIQYF. The CDR3 nucleotides read TGTGCCAGTAGTACAGGGACTAGCGTTGGCAAAAACATTCAGTACTTC.